This is a list of T cell receptor beta chains from one sample in a study of cytomegalovirus exposure and HLA in healthy donors. Produced via immunoSEQ multiplex PCR; TCRdb's table is partial and in-frame only. The repertoire includes about 120,000 clones, roughly 71% of them detected once, and just under 3% sits in the top ten. Sequenced material: PBMCs. These receptors all come from a woman in her forties in good health and CMV-seropositive. CDR3s include the opening cysteine and the closing phenylalanine or tryptophan. D genes are given only for firm matches. The size of a clone is reported for some rows only, either as once, few or many, or as a class for expanded clones.

clone_size d_call j_call v_call cdr3_nt cdr3_aa
few - TRBJ2-1 TRBV5-6 TGTGCCAGCAGCACAGGGATTGAGCAGTTCTTC CASSTGIEQFF
- TRBD1 TRBJ1-2 TRBV5-4 TGTGCCAGCAGCTCCAAGACAGGGGGCAACTATGGCTACACCTTC CASSSKTGGNYGYTF
few TRBD2 TRBJ2-1 TRBV10-1 TGCGCGAGTAGGTCGGGGGGGCCAGGAGATGAGCAGTTCTTC CASRSGGPGDEQFF
once TRBD2 TRBJ2-7 TRBV29-1 TGCAGCGTTGGCAATAGCGGGAGCTACGAGCAGTACTTC CSVGNSGSYEQYF
- TRBD1 TRBJ2-7 TRBV15 TGTGCCACCAGCAGAGAGGGGCAGGGGGCTTCAACTACCTACGAGCAGTACTTC CATSREGQGASTTYEQYF
- - TRBJ1-2 TRBV4-2 TGTGCCAGCAGCCAAGATCGCTATGGCTACACCTTC CASSQDRYGYTF
many - TRBJ2-7 TRBV27 TGTGCCAGCAGTTTATCCACCGCCGGGTACGAGCAGTACTTC CASSLSTAGYEQYF
few - TRBJ2-7 TRBV6-5 TGTGCCAGGGGACGGGAGTGTAACGAGCAGTACTTC CARGRECNEQYF
- TRBD1 TRBJ1-2 TRBV20-1 TGCAGTGCGGGACAGGGAGGAGGCTACACCTTC CSAGQGGGYTF
- - TRBJ1-1 TRBV5-1 TGCGCCAGCAGCTTCGCAGGGGACACTGAAGCTTTCTTT CASSFAGDTEAFF
- - TRBJ2-5 TRBV6-5 TGTGCCAGCAGTTACTCTGGAACAGCCGGAGAGACCCAGTACTTC CASSYSGTAGETQYF
- - TRBJ1-2 TRBV30 TGTGCCTGGAGTCCCCCTTGCACCTTC CAWSPPCTF
- TRBD2 TRBJ2-2 TRBV4-2 TGTGCCAGCAGCCGCCAACCCCCTGGGAGTAGCGGGACCCTGAACACCGGGGAGCTGTTTTTT CASSRQPPGSSGTLNTGELFF
once TRBD1 TRBJ2-2 TRBV18 TGTGCCAGCTCACCATCAAACAGGGGGCCGGGCACCGGGGAGCTGTTTTTT CASSPSNRGPGTGELFF
- - TRBJ2-5 TRBV2 TGTGCCAGCAGTGCACAGGTAGAGACCCAGTACTTC CASSAQVETQYF
- - TRBJ1-6 TRBV27 TGTGCCAGCAGTGGTCGACAGGAGAATAATTCACCCCTCCACTTT CASSGRQENNSPLHF
few TRBD1 TRBJ1-4 TRBV6-5 TGTGCCAGCAGTAACCCCGGGACAGAGGGAAGGAAACTGTTTTTT CASSNPGTEGRKLFF
- TRBD2 TRBJ2-7 TRBV6-5 TGTGCCAGCAGTTTACTAGCGGGAGGAGACTACGAGCAGTACTTC CASSLLAGGDYEQYF
once TRBD1 TRBJ2-7 TRBV5-4 TGTGCCAGCAGCCGTCCCGGGACAGGGTCCTACGAGCAGTACTTC CASSRPGTGSYEQYF
- - TRBJ2-2 TRBV30 TGTGCCTGGAGTGATAAACAGGGCACCGGGGAGCTGTTTTTT CAWSDKQGTGELFF
once TRBD2 TRBJ2-1 TRBV9 TGTGCCAGCAGCGTAAGCGGGAGCTCCTACAATGAGCAGTTCTTC CASSVSGSSYNEQFF
few - TRBJ1-3 TRBV6-1 TGTGCCAGCAGTGTGGTTAAGGGGAACACCATATATTTT CASSVVKGNTIYF
- - TRBJ2-3 TRBV30 TGTGCCTGGAGGGGCCGGAGCACAGATACGCAGTATTTT CAWRGRSTDTQYF
- TRBD2 TRBJ2-1 TRBV30 TGTGCCTGGACCCTGGGAGGGAATGAGCAGTTCTTC CAWTLGGNEQFF
few TRBD2 TRBJ2-3 TRBV27 TGTGCCAGCAGTTTATACAGGGGGCGGCTAGCGGGAGGGGAGGATACGCAGTATTTT CASSLYRGRLAGGEDTQYF
- TRBD1 TRBJ2-2 TRBV27 TGTGCCAGCAGTTCGACGACAGGGGTAGGGACCGGGGAGCTGTTTTTT CASSSTTGVGTGELFF
- - TRBJ2-2 TRBV9 TGTGCCAGCAGCACGACAGGTTCGAGGGAGCTGTTTTTT CASSTTGSRELFF
- TRBD2 TRBJ2-1 TRBV29-1 TGCAGCGTTGGGGGGCTAGCGGGGAAGGGGAGGGGGAATGAGCAGTTCTTC CSVGGLAGKGRGNEQFF
- TRBD1 TRBJ2-7 TRBV27 TGTGCCAGCAGTAAGACAGGGTGGGTCGAGCAGTACTTC CASSKTGWVEQYF
few TRBD2 TRBJ2-7 TRBV13 TGTGCCAGCAGAGAACTAGCGGGTCCCCGCTCCTACGAGCAGTACTTC CASRELAGPRSYEQYF
- - TRBJ1-2 TRBV4-3 TGCGCCAGCAGCCAAGATACGACCATGGGAGGGTTTTATGGCTACACCTTC CASSQDTTMGGFYGYTF
- TRBD2 TRBJ2-5 TRBV4-3 TGCGCCAGCAGCCAGGATCGGGGGGACCAAGAGACCCAGTACTTC CASSQDRGDQETQYF
medium-sized - TRBJ1-1 TRBV9 TGTGCCAGCAGCGTGGCTTACCGGGGCACTGAAGCTTTCTTT CASSVAYRGTEAFF
once - TRBJ1-2 TRBV10-2 TGCGCCAGCAGTGTGAGGCTTTCGGACTATGGCTACACCTTC CASSVRLSDYGYTF
- TRBD2 TRBJ2-2 TRBV5-1 TGCGCCAGCAGCTTGGGAGCGGGAGTTCGTATCGGGGAGCTGTTTTTT CASSLGAGVRIGELFF
- TRBD1 TRBJ1-2 TRBV27 TGTGCCAGCAGTAGCCGGACAGGGTATGGCTACACCTTC CASSSRTGYGYTF
- - TRBJ2-5 TRBV20-1 TGCAGTGCTAAGGGCGGGGAGACCCAGTACTTC CSAKGGETQYF
once - TRBJ1-2 TRBV25-1 TGTGCCAGCAGTGAAGCGGCTGGCTACACCTTC CASSEAAGYTF
- TRBD1 TRBJ2-7 TRBV4-1 TGCGCCAGCAGCCAAGTAAGGGACAGCTACTACGAGCAGTACTTC CASSQVRDSYYEQYF
once TRBD1 TRBJ2-3 TRBV27 TGTGCCAGCAGCTCCGGGACAGGGAGTGATACGCAGTATTTT CASSSGTGSDTQYF
- TRBD2 TRBJ2-5 TRBV7-3 TGTGCCAGCAGCCGCGGACTAGCGGGAGGGATAGAGACCCAGTACTTC CASSRGLAGGIETQYF
- TRBD2 TRBJ2-1 TRBV4-3 TGCGCCAGCAGCCAAGCTAGCGGGGGTTACAATGAGCAGTTCTTC CASSQASGGYNEQFF
- TRBD1 TRBJ1-4 TRBV9 TGTGCCAGCAGCGTAGGACAGGGAAATGGGGGGAATGAAAAACTGTTTTTT CASSVGQGNGGNEKLFF
few - TRBJ2-1 TRBV7-2 TGTGCCAGCAGCCGAGCAGGGTTTGGTGAGCAGTTCTTC CASSRAGFGEQFF
- - TRBJ1-2 TRBV10-2 TGCGCCAGCGGCAGGGTAGACTATGGCTACACCTTC CASGRVDYGYTF
- - TRBJ2-3 TRBV19 TGTGCCAGTAGTATCAATTTCCGGGGCCTAGGGGGTTACACAGATACGCAGTATTTT CASSINFRGLGGYTDTQYF
- - TRBJ2-1 TRBV5-6 TGTGCCAGCAGCCCCTGGGGGGTTTCGGACAATGAGCAGTTCTTC CASSPWGVSDNEQFF
few TRBD2 TRBJ2-5 TRBV15 TGTGCCACCAGCAGAGATCGGGCGGGGGGAGAGACCCAGTACTTC CATSRDRAGGETQYF
- - TRBJ1-4 TRBV4-2 TGTGCCAGCAGCAGAGGGAGGGCGACTAATGAAAAACTGTTTTTT CASSRGRATNEKLFF
- TRBD1 TRBJ1-3 TRBV9 TGTGCCAGCAGCGTAGGGACAGGGCTCTCTGGAAACACCATATATTTT CASSVGTGLSGNTIYF
- - TRBJ1-1 TRBV5-1 TGCGCCAGCACCCAGGGAACGAACACTGAAGCTTTCTTT CASTQGTNTEAFF
- - TRBJ2-7 TRBV6-5 TGTGCCAGCAGATCAGGGTTCTCCGCGTCCTACGAGCAGTACTTC CASRSGFSASYEQYF